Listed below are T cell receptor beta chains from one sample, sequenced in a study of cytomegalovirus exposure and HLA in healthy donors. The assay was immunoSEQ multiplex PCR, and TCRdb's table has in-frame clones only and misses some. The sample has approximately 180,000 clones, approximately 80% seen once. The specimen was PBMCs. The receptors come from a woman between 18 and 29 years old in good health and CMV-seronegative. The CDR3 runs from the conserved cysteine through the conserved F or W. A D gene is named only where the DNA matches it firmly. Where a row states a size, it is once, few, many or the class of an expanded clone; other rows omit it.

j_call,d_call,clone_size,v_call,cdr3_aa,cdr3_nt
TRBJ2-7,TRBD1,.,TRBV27,CASQKAGGSYEQYF,TGTGCCAGCCAAAAAGCAGGGGGTTCTTACGAGCAGTACTTC
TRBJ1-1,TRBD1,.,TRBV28,CASSFSGQGRSPNTEAFF,TGTGCCAGCAGTTTCTCGGGACAGGGACGATCCCCGAACACTGAAGCTTTCTTT
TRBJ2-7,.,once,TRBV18,CASSPGHYEQYF,TGTGCCAGCTCACCGGGACACTACGAGCAGTACTTC
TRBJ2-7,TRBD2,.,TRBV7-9,CASSWAGGGRAHEQYF,TGTGCCAGCAGCTGGGCCGGGGGCGGGAGGGCCCACGAGCAGTACTTC
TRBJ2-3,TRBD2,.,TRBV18,CASSRGLASTDTQYF,TGTGCCAGCTCGCGAGGACTAGCTAGCACAGATACGCAGTATTTT
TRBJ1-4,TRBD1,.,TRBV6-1,CASSEMGQGVLNEKLFF,TGTGCCAGCAGTGAAATGGGACAGGGGGTACTAAATGAAAAACTGTTTTTT
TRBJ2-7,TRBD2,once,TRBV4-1,CASSQGTSGNLQGEQYF,TGCGCCAGCAGCCAAGGGACTAGCGGGAACCTCCAGGGGGAGCAGTACTTC
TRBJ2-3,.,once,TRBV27,CASSSSQGSVDTQYF,TGTGCCAGCAGTAGTTCACAGGGAAGCGTGGATACGCAGTATTTT
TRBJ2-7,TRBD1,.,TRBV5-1,CASRVGTGEKIHEQYF,TGCGCCAGCAGGGTGGGGACAGGGGAAAAAATTCACGAGCAGTACTTC
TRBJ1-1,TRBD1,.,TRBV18,CASSPSGQGAIGTEAFF,TGTGCCAGCTCACCAAGCGGGCAGGGGGCGATCGGCACTGAAGCTTTCTTT
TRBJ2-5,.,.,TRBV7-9,CASSLVWASTETQYF,TGTGCCAGCAGCTTGGTGTGGGCTTCGACGGAGACCCAGTACTTC
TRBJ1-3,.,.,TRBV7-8,CASSLRRVVSSGNTIYF,TGTGCCAGCAGCTTACGCCGCGTCGTTAGCTCTGGAAACACCATATATTTT
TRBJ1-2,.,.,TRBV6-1,CASSRTAGTNYGYTF,TGTGCCAGCAGTCGAACGGCAGGGACTAACTATGGCTACACCTTC
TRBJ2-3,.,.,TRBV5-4,CASSFVPRSSTDTQYF,TGTGCCAGCAGCTTTGTGCCACGGTCGAGCACAGATACGCAGTATTTT
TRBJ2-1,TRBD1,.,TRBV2,CASSGEGQAGNERFF,TGTGCCAGCAGTGGCGAAGGACAGGCCGGCAATGAGCGGTTCTTC
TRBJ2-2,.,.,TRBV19,CASSSDREGTGELFF,TGTGCCAGTAGTTCGGACAGGGAGGGGACCGGGGAGCTGTTTTTT
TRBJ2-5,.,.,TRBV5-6,CASDTRGKETQYF,TGTGCCAGCGACACCCGGGGGAAAGAGACCCAGTACTTC
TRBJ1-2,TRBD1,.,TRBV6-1,CASLAHRGRDYGYTF,TGTGCCAGCTTGGCTCACAGGGGGCGCGACTATGGCTACACCTTC
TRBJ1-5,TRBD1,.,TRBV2,CASRGDGQGSNQPQHF,TGTGCCAGCAGAGGGGATGGACAGGGAAGCAATCAGCCCCAGCATTTT
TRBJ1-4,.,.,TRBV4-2,CASSQDPQRDEKLFF,TGTGCCAGCAGCCAAGATCCACAGAGGGATGAAAAACTGTTTTTT
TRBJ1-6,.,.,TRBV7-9,CASSFGREGPLHF,TGTGCCAGCAGCTTCGGCAGGGAGGGGCCCCTCCACTTT
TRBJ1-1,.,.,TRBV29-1,CSVDMGPTEAFF,TGCAGCGTTGATATGGGGCCCACTGAAGCTTTCTTT
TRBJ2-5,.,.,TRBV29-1,CSVDGIGPLAVRETQYF,TGCAGCGTTGATGGGATTGGACCCCTAGCTGTTCGAGAGACCCAGTACTTC
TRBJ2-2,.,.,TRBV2,CASSEQNTGELFF,TGTGCCAGCAGTGAACAAAACACCGGGGAGCTGTTTTTT
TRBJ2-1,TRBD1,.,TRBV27,CASSLIPGTGPYNEQFF,TGTGCCAGCAGTTTAATCCCCGGGACAGGGCCTTACAATGAGCAGTTCTTC
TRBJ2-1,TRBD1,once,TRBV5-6,CASSLDRRGNEQFF,TGTGCCAGCAGCTTGGATCGCAGGGGGAATGAGCAGTTCTTC
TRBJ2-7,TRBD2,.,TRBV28,CASRRIGLAGQTTYEQYF,TGTGCCAGCAGGCGGATCGGACTAGCGGGGCAAACAACCTACGAGCAGTACTTC
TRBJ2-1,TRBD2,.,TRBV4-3,CASSQDRVRDYHNNEQFF,TGCGCCAGCAGCCAAGACCGGGTAAGGGACTACCACAACAATGAGCAGTTCTTC
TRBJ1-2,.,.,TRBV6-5,CASRGWEVYGYTF,TGTGCCAGCCGTGGATGGGAGGTGTATGGCTACACCTTC
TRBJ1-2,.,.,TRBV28,CASSAGQLIQRTF,TGTGCCAGCAGTGCCGGACAGCTCATCCAGCGCACCTTC
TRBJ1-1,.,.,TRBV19,CASSIRNTEAFF,TGTGCCAGTAGTATACGGAACACTGAAGCTTTCTTT
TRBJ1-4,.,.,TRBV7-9,CASSLLTGELFF,TGTGCCAGCAGCTTATTGACCGGGGAACTGTTTTTT
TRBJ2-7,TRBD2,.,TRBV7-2,CASSLDGTSATEQYF,TGTGCCAGCAGCTTAGATGGGACTAGCGCCACGGAGCAGTACTTC
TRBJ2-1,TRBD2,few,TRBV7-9,CASSLAAGASSYNEQFF,TGTGCCAGCAGCTTAGCCGCGGGAGCGAGCTCCTACAATGAGCAGTTCTTC
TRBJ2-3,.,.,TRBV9,CASEGGPTDIPGDTQYF,TGTGCCAGCGAAGGTGGCCCCACCGACATCCCAGGGGATACGCAGTATTTT
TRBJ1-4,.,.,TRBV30,CAWSSSNEKLFF,TGTGCCTGGAGCTCCTCTAATGAAAAACTGTTTTTT
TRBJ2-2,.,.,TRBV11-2,CASSPISRRGTGELFF,TGTGCCAGCAGCCCGATCAGTAGGAGGGGCACCGGGGAGCTGTTTTTT
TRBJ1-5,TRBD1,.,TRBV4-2,CASSQTGGGQPQHF,TGTGCCAGCAGCCAGACAGGGGGCGGTCAGCCCCAGCATTTT
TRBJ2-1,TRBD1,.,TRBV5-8,CASSWAGTGYNEQFF,TGTGCCAGCAGCTGGGCCGGGACAGGCTACAATGAGCAGTTCTTC
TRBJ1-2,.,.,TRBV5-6,CASSLGGDRSNYGYTF,TGTGCCAGCAGCTTGGGGGGTGACAGGTCTAACTATGGCTACACCTTC
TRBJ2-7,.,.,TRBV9,CASSPWDWGGGEQYF,TGTGCCAGCAGCCCTTGGGACTGGGGTGGTGGCGAGCAGTACTTC
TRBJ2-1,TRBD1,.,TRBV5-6,CASSIEGQAHYNEQFF,TGTGCCAGCAGTATCGAAGGACAGGCCCATTACAATGAGCAGTTCTTC
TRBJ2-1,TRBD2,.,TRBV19,CASSMARKREDSYNEQFF,TGTGCCAGTAGTATGGCCAGGAAGCGGGAGGACTCCTACAATGAGCAGTTCTTC
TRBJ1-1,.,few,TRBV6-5,CASSYQQAPNTEAFF,TGTGCCAGCAGTTACCAACAGGCCCCGAACACTGAAGCTTTCTTT
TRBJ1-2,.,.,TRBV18,CASSPSIRGGANYGYTF,TGTGCCAGCTCACCAAGTATACGTGGAGGGGCGAACTATGGCTACACCTTC
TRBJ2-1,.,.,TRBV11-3,CASSLGRGLF,TGTGCCAGCAGCTTAGGGCGGGGCCTCTTC
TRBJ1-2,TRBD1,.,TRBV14,CASSIQGVGYTF,TGTGCCAGCAGTATACAGGGGGTTGGCTACACCTTC
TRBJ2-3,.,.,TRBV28,CASSGHDTQYF,TGTGCCAGCAGCGGTCACGATACGCAGTATTTT
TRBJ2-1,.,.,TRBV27,CASSGRTHALHEQFF,TGTGCCAGCAGCGGGCGGACACACGCCCTCCATGAGCAGTTCTTC
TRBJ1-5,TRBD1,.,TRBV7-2,CASSWDRGNQPQHF,TGTGCCAGCAGCTGGGACAGGGGCAATCAGCCCCAGCATTTT
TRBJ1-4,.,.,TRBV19,CASPNGGMGTNEKLFF,TGTGCCAGTCCAAACGGAGGGATGGGAACTAATGAAAAACTGTTTTTT
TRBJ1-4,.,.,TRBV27,CASSPLIDEKLFF,TGTGCCAGCAGCCCACTAATAGACGAAAAACTGTTTTTT
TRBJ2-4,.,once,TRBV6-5,CASSYSVSGKNIQYF,TGTGCCAGCAGTTACTCGGTGAGCGGCAAAAACATTCAGTACTTC
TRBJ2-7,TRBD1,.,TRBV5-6,CASTVTGAYEQYF,TGTGCCAGCACCGTGACAGGGGCCTACGAGCAGTACTTC
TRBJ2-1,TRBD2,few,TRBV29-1,CSATRAPRGNEQFF,TGCAGCGCCACCCGGGCCCCGCGGGGGAATGAGCAGTTCTTC